This T cell receptor beta chain came from a study of human T cells and chemical hapten exposure. Study results and limitations: High-frequency TCRs, those above 1 in 1000, stayed the same after DPC sensitization. Controls had significantly fewer large CDR3 similarity clusters than were formed by expanded TCRs. It should be noted that donors had alopecia, so their immune response may differ from healthy people's.

In the source study's methods: Individual samples carried between about 23,224 and 700,000 TCRs, with roughly 96,000 as the median. In TCRdb, the RACE reads were re-called with MiXCR into one record per CDR3 protein. V and J calls and clone size were set by TCRdb, not the authors. The table records fewer than 200,000 distinct CDR3 sequences, 20% to 25% of them present only once. Trimming removed 6 bases from V and 0 bases from J, with 7 bases in between. CDR1 is KGHDR and CDR2 is SFDVKD in the germline V gene. This CDR3 spans 14 amino acids. In regard to this clonotype: Its antigen remains unknown.

Time point here: patch test 1, 2 weeks after DPC sensitization. The treatment denotes: therapeutic diphenylcyclopropenone sensitization with weekly scalp DPC. The source is a woman aged 50 to 60 with alopecia areata. Some clones in this sample may be carry-over from other donors' samples. The sample here was whole blood, taken in connection with sensitization to the hapten diphenylcyclopropenone (DPC). V is TRBV24-1 and J is TRBJ2-2; no clear D. This chain's CDR3 is CATSPTTNTGELFF. For the CDR3, the DNA is TGTGCCACCAGTCCTACGACGAACACCGGGGAGCTGTTTTTT.